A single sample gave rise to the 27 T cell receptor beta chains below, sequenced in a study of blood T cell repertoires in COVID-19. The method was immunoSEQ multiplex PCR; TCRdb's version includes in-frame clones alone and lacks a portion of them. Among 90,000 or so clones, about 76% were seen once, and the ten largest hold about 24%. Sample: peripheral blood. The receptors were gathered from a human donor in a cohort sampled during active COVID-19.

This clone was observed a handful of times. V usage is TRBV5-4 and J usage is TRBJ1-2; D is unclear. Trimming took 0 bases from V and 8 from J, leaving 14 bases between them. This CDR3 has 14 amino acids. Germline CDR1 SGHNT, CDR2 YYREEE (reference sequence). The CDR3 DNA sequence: TGTGCCAGCAGCTTGGTGCTTGGGAGTCACGGCTACACCTTC. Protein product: CASSLVLGSHGYTF.

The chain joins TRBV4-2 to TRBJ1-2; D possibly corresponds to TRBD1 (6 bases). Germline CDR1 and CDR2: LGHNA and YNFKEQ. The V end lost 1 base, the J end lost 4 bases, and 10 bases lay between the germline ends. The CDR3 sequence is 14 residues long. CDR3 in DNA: TGTGCCAGCAGCCAAGTACAGGGCGTCTATGGCTACACCTTC. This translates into CASSQVQGVYGYTF.

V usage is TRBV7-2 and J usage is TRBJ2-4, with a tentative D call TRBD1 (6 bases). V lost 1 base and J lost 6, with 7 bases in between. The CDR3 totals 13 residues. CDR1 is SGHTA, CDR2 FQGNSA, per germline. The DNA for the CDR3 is TGTGCCAGCAGCTTAGTGGACAGAAACATTCAGTACTTC. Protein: CASSLVDRNIQYF.

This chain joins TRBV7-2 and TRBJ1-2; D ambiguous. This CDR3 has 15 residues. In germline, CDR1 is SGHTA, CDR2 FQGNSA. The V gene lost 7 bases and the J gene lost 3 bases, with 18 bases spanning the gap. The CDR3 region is CASTQVGGLYYGYTF. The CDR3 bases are TGTGCCAGCACCCAGGTCGGAGGGCTATACTATGGCTACACCTTC.

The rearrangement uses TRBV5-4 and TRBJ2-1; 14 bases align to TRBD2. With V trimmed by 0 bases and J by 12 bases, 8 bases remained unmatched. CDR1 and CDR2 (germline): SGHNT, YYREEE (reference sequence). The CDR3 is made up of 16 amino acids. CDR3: CASSLAGLAGEFRQFF. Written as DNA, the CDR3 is TGTGCCAGCAGCTTGGCGGGACTAGCGGGAGAATTCAGGCAGTTCTTC.

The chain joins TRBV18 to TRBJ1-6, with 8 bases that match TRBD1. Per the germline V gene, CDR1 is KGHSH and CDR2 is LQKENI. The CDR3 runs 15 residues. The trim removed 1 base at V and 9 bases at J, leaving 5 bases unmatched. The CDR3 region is CASSPRTGQGSPLHF. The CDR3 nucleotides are TGTGCCAGCTCACCACGGACAGGGCAGGGTTCACCCCTCCACTTT.

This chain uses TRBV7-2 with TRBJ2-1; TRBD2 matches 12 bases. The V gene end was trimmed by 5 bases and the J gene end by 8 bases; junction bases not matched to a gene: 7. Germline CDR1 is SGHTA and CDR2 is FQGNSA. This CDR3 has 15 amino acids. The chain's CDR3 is CASSPGLAGRDEQFF. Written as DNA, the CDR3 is TGTGCCAGCAGCCCCGGACTAGCGGGACGGGATGAGCAGTTCTTC.

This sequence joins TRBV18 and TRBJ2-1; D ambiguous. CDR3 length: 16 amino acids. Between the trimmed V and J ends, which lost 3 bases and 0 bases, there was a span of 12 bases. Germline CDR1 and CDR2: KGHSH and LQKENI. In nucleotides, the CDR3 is TGTGCCAGCTCACCCCGGGTGGCTAGCTCCTACAATGAGCAGTTCTTC. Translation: CASSPRVASSYNEQFF.

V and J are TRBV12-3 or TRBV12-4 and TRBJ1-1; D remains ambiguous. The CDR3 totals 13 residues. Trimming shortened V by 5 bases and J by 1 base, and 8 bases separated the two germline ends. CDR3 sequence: CASSPDKNTEAFF. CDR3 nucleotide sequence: TGTGCCAGCAGTCCTGACAAGAACACTGAAGCTTTCTTT.

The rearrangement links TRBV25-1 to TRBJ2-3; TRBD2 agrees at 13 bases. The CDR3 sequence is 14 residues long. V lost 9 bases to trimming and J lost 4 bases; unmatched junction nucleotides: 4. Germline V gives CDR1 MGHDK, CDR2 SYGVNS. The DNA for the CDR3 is TGTGCCAGGAGGACTAGCGGGAGTCCAGATACGCAGTATTTT. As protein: CARRTSGSPDTQYF.

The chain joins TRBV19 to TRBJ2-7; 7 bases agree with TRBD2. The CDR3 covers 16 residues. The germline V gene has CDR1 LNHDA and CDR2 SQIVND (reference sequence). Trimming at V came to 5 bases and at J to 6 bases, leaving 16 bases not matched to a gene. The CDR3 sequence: CASSPLAEDARTEQYF. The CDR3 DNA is TGTGCCAGTAGTCCGCTAGCGGAAGACGCCCGTACCGAGCAGTACTTC.

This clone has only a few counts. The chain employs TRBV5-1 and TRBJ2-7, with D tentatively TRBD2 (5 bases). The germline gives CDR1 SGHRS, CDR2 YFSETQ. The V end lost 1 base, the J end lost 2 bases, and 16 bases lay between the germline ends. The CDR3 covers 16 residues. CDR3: CASSLSGVPEAYEQYF. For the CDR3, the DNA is TGCGCCAGCAGCTTGTCCGGGGTCCCTGAGGCCTACGAGCAGTACTTC.

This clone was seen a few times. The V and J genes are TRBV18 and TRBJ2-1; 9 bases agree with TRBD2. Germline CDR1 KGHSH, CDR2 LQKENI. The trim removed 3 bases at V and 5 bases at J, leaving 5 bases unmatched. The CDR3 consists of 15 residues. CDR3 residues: CASSPPSGTHNEQFF. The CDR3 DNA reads TGTGCCAGCTCACCCCCTAGCGGGACCCACAATGAGCAGTTCTTC.

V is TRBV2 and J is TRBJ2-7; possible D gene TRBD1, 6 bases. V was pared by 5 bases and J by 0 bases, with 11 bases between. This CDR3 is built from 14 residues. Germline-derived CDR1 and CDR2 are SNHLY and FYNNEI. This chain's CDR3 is CASSIQGHSYEQYF. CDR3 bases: TGTGCCAGCAGTATACAGGGTCACTCCTACGAGCAGTACTTC.

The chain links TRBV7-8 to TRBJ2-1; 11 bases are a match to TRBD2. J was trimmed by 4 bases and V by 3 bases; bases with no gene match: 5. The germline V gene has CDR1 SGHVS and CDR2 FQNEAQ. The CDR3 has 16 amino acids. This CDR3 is CASSFTGTSGYNEQFF. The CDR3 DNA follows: TGTGCCAGCAGCTTTACGGGGACTAGCGGATACAATGAGCAGTTCTTC.

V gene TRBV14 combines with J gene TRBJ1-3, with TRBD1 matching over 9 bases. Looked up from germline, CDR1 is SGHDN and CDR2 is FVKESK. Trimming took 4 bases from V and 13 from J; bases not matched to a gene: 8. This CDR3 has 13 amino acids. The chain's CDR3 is CASSLWTGELIYF. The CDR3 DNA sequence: TGTGCCAGCAGCCTTTGGACAGGGGAGTTGATATATTTT.

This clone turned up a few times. CDR3 in DNA: TGTGCCAGCCGCTCAGGGGGCGACAATCAGCCCCAGCATTTT. Translated, it gives CASRSGGDNQPQHF. This chain uses TRBV28 with TRBJ1-5; 8 bases match TRBD1. After removal of 8 bases from V and 3 bases from J, the junction contained 6 bases not matched to a gene. Per germline, CDR1 MDHEN and CDR2 SYDVKM. The CDR3 has 14 residues.

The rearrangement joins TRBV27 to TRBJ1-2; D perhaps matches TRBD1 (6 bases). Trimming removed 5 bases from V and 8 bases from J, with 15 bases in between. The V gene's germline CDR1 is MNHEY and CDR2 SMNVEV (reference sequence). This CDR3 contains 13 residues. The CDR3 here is CASSLKQGLGYTF. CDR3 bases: TGTGCCAGCAGTCTTAAACAGGGCTTGGGCTACACCTTC.

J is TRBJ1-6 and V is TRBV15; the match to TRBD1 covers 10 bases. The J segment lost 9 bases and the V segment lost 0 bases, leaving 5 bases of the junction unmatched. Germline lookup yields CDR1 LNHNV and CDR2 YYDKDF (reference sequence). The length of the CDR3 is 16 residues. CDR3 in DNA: TGTGCCACCAGCAGAGAATACGGGACAGGGGTTTCACCCCTCCACTTT. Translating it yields CATSREYGTGVSPLHF. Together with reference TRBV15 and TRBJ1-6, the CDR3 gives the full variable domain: DAMVIQNPRYQVTQFGKPVTLSCSQTLNHNVMYWYQQKSSQAPKLLFHYYDKDFNNEADTPDNFQSRRPNTSFCFLDIRSPGLGDTAMYLCATSREYGTGVSPLHFGNGTRLTVT.

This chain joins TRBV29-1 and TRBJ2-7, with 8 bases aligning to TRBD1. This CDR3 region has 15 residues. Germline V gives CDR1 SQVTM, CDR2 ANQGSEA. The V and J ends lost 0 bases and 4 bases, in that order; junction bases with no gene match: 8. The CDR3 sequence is CSVEEAGQGGYEQYF. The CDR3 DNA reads TGCAGCGTTGAAGAGGCCGGACAGGGTGGATACGAGCAGTACTTC.

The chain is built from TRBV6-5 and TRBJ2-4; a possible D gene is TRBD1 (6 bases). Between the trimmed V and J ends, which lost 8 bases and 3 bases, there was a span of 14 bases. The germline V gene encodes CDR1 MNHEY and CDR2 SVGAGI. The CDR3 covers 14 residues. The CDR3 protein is CASRSETGKNIQYF. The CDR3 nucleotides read TGTGCCAGCCGATCCGAGACAGGCAAAAACATTCAGTACTTC.

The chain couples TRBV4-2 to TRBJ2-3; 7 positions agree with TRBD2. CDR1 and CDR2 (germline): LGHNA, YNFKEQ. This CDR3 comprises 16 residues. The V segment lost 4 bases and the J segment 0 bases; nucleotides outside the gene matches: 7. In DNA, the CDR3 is TGTGCCAGCAGCCCCCCCGGGGGGACTAGCACAGATACGCAGTATTTT. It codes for CASSPPGGTSTDTQYF.

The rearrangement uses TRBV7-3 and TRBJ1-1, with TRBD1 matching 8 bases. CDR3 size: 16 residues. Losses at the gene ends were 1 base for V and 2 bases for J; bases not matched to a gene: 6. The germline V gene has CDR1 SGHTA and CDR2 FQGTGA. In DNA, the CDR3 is TGTGCCAGCAGCTTAAGGGCAACAGGGGGTAACACTGAAGCTTTCTTT. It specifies CASSLRATGGNTEAFF.

CDR3 DNA sequence: TGTGCCAGCAGCGGGGGGACAGGCAATCAGCCCCAGCATTTT. It yields the protein CASSGGTGNQPQHF. The chain employs TRBV3-1 (or the pseudogene TRBV3-2) and TRBJ1-5; TRBD1 aligns across 7 bases. This CDR3 contains 14 residues. Losses at the gene ends were 5 bases for V and 2 bases for J; bases not matched to a gene: 3. Germline loops: CDR1 LGHDT, CDR2 YNNKEL (reference sequence).

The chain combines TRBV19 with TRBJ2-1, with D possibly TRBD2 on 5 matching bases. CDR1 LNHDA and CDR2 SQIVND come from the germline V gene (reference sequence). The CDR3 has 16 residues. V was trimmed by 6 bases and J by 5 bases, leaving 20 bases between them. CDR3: CASSDLSETRDNEQFF. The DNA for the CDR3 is TGTGCCAGTAGCGATCTGAGTGAGACGCGGGACAATGAGCAGTTCTTC. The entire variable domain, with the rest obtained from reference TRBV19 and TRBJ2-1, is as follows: DGGITQSPKYLFRKEGQNVTLSCEQNLNHDAMYWYRQDPGQGLRLIYYSQIVNDFQKGDIAEGYSVSREKKESFPLTVTSAQKNPTAFYLCASSDLSETRDNEQFFGPGTRLTVL.

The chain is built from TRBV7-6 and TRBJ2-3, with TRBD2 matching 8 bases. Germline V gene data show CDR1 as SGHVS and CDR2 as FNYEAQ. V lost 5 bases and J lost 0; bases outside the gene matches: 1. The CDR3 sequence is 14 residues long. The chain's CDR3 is CASSASGSTDTQYF. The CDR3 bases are TGTGCCAGCAGCGCTAGCGGGAGCACAGATACGCAGTATTTT. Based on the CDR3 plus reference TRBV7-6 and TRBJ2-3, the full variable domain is GAGVSQSPRYKVTKRGQDVALRCDPISGHVSLYWYRQALGQGPEFLTYFNYEAQQDKSGLPNDRFSAERPEGSISTLTIQRTEQRDSAMYRCASSASGSTDTQYFGPGTRLTVL.

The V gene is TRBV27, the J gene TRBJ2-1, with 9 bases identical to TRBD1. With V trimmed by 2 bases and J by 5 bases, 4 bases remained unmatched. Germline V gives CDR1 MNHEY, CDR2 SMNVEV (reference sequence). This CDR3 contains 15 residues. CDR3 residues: CASSLRDRDDNEQFF. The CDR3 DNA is TGTGCCAGCAGTTTACGGGACAGGGACGACAATGAGCAGTTCTTC.